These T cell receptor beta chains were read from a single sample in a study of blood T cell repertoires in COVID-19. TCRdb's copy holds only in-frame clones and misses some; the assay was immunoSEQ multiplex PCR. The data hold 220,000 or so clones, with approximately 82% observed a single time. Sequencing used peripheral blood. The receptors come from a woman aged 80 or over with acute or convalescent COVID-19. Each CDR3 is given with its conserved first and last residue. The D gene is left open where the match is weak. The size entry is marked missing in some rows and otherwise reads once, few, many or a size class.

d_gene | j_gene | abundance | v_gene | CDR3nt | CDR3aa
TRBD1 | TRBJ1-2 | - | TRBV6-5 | TGTGCCAGCCGCGATTCGACAGGGCGTTACGGCTACACCTTC | CASRDSTGRYGYTF
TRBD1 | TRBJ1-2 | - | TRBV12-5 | TGTGCTAGTGGTTTGGCCGGGACAGGGGGCTCTGGCTACACCTTC | CASGLAGTGGSGYTF
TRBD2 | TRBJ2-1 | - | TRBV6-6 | TGTGCCAGCAGTAATCTTAAGCGGGGGGGCAACAATGAGCAGTTCTTC | CASSNLKRGGNNEQFF
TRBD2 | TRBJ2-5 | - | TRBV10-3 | TGTGCCATCAGCTCGACCGGGACTAGCGGGGGCAACCAAGAGACCCAGTACTTC | CAISSTGTSGGNQETQYF
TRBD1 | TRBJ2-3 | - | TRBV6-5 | TGTGCCAGCAGACTACAGGGGGGCGGCACAGATACGCAGTATTTT | CASRLQGGGTDTQYF
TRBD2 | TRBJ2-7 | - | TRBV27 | TGTGCCAGCAGTTTAGGTGGGGGGGCCTACGAGCAGTACTTC | CASSLGGGAYEQYF
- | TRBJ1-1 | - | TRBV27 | TGTGCCACATACAGGGCTTCCCAAAGCACTGAAGCTTTCTTT | CATYRASQSTEAFF
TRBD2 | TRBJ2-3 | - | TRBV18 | TGTGCCAGCTCAGTCGGCGGGGGAAACACAGATACGCAGTATTTT | CASSVGGGNTDTQYF
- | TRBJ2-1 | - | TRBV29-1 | TGCAGCGTTGAACAAAACAGGGACGGGAATGAGCAGTTCTTC | CSVEQNRDGNEQFF
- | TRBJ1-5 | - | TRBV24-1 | TGTGCCACCAGTGATACAGGAGGGAATCAGCCCCAGCATTTT | CATSDTGGNQPQHF
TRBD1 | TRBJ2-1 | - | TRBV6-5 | TGTGCCAGCCAACAGGGGGCCTATTACAATGAGCAGTTCTTC | CASQQGAYYNEQFF
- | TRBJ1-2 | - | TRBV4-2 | TGTGCCAGCAGCCAAGTAACGGAAGCGATCGGGGGCTACACCTTC | CASSQVTEAIGGYTF
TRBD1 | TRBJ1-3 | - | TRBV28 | TGTGCCAGCAGTGCCCCGACAGGGATCTCCGGAAACACCATATATTTT | CASSAPTGISGNTIYF
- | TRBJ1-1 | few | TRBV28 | TGTGCCAGCAGCGAACTTGAAGCTTTCTTT | CASSELEAFF
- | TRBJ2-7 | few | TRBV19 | TGTGCCAGTAGTATCGGACTCGGTCGCTACGAGCAGTACTTC | CASSIGLGRYEQYF
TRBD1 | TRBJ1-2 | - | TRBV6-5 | TGTGCCAGCAGGAAGCAGGGGGCTCTTTACTATGGCTACACCTTC | CASRKQGALYYGYTF
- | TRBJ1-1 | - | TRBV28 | TGTGCCAGCAGTTCCCCCGGCACTGAAGCTTTCTTT | CASSSPGTEAFF
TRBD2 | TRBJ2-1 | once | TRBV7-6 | TGTGCCAGCAGCTTAGCCCCTAGACTAGCGGGGGCCACCCAATACAATGAGCAGTTCTTC | CASSLAPRLAGATQYNEQFF
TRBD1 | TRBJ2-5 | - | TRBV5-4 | TGTGCCAGCAGCACATGGACAGGGAGGGAGACCCAGTACTTC | CASSTWTGRETQYF
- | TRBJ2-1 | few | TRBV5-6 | TGTGCCAGTGGGGCCTCCTACAATGAGCAGTTCTTC | CASGASYNEQFF
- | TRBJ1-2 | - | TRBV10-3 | TGTGCCATCAGTGGGGCAGGGGACCACTATGGCTACACCTTC | CAISGAGDHYGYTF
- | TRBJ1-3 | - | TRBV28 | TGTGCCAGCAGTTTATTCGGAAGAGGAAGATCTGGAAACACCATATATTTT | CASSLFGRGRSGNTIYF
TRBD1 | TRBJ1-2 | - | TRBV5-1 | TGCGCCAGCAGCTTAGGACAGGGGGCATACTATGGCTACACCTTC | CASSLGQGAYYGYTF
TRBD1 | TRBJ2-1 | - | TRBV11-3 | TGTGCCAGCAGCCTCCGGGACAGCTACAATGAGCAGTTCTTC | CASSLRDSYNEQFF
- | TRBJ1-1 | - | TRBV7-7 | TGTGCTAGCCTCGCCGTGCGGCCCGGCACTGAAGCTTTCTTT | CASLAVRPGTEAFF
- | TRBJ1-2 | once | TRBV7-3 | TGTGCCAGCAGCTTAATGGGTCCCAAGGCGGGCAACTATGGCTACACCTTC | CASSLMGPKAGNYGYTF
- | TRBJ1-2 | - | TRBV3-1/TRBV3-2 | TGTGCCAGCAGCCTTACGGGGGGGCTGTATGGCTACACCTTC | CASSLTGGLYGYTF
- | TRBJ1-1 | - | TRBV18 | TGTGCCAGCTCACCACAGGCAGGGCGAACTGAAGCTTTCTTT | CASSPQAGRTEAFF
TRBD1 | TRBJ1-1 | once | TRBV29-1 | TGCAGCGCAACTACAGGGGGCATGAACACTGAAGCTTTCTTT | CSATTGGMNTEAFF
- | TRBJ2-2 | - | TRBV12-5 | TGTGCTAGTGGTTTGGTAATGTCTGCGGGGACCGGGGAGCTGTTTTTT | CASGLVMSAGTGELFF
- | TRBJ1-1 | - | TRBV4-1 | TGCGCCAGCAGCCGATGGTCAGGGGACACTGAAGCTTTCTTT | CASSRWSGDTEAFF
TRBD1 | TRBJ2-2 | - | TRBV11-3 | TGTGCCAGCGCTTCATTTCCCGGACAGGGCCACGGGGAGCTGTTTTTT | CASASFPGQGHGELFF
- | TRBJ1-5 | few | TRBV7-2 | TGTGCCAGCAGCTTAGGGCAGGGTCTGAGGAATCAGCCCCAGCATTTT | CASSLGQGLRNQPQHF
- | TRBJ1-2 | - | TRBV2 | TGTGCCAGCAGTGAACGGGGGGCAGCGAAGGGGAGCTATGGCTACACCTTC | CASSERGAAKGSYGYTF
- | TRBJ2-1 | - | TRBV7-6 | TGTGCCAGCAGCCCGTCGAGACTCCCCGAGTTCTTC | CASSPSRLPEFF
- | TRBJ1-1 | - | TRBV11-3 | TGTGCCAGCAGCTTAGGGGGGCACACTGAAGCTTTCTTT | CASSLGGHTEAFF
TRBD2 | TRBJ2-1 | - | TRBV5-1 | TGCGCCAGCAGCTTGGACGCGACTAGCGGGGGTAATGAGCAGTTCTTC | CASSLDATSGGNEQFF
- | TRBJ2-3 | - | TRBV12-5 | TGTGCTAGTGGTTTGGTTGGAGGGGTCCATGGCACAGATACGCAGTATTTT | CASGLVGGVHGTDTQYF
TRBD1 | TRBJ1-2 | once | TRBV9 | TGTGCCAGCAGCGAGAGGGGGACGGGGACAGTTTATGGCTACACCTTC | CASSERGTGTVYGYTF
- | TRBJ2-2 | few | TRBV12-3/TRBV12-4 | TGTGCCAGCAGCCTAACGGAGAACGGGGAGCTGTTTTTT | CASSLTENGELFF
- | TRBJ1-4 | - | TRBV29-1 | TGCAGCGTAAGGACAGCCGGGGATGAAAAACTGTTTTTT | CSVRTAGDEKLFF
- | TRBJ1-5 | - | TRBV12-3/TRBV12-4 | TGTGCCAGCAGTCCGGGGAATCAGCCCCAGCATTTT | CASSPGNQPQHF
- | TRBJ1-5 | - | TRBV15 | TGTGCCACCAGCAGAGATCGGTATGGTCAGCCCCAGCATTTT | CATSRDRYGQPQHF
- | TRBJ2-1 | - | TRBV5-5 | TGTGCCAGCAGCTTGCCCACCGGCGGTGAGCAGTTCTTC | CASSLPTGGEQFF
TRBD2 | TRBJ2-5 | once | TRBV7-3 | TGTGCCAGCAGCTTAAACACAGCGGGGGGGCTTGAGACCCAGTACTTC | CASSLNTAGGLETQYF
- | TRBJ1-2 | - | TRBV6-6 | TGTGCCAGCTCTGCAGGCTCGTATGGCTACACCTTC | CASSAGSYGYTF
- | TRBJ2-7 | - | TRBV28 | TGTGCCAGCACTTCACAGGGATGGCACGAGCAGTACTTC | CASTSQGWHEQYF
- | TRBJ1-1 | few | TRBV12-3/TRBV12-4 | TGTGCCAGCAGTTTAAAACTCAGGGGCGAAGCTTTCTTT | CASSLKLRGEAFF
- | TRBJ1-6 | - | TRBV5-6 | TGTGCCAGCAGCTTACAGGTTACTGTTTCACCCCTCCACTTT | CASSLQVTVSPLHF